This TCR beta chain was profiled in a study of blood T cell repertoires in COVID-19. Study background: From T cells, B-cell-depleted T cells, or PBMCs came the material, which was cDNA or gDNA.

This clone has a handful of counts. Clones were read by immunoSEQ multiplex PCR, and TCRdb kept only the in-frame ones, dropping some. Here the sample spans around 230,000 clones, around 85% being singletons. CDR3 length: 14 residues. Trimming cost V 6 bases and J 4 bases, with 13 bases left between them. Per germline, CDR1 MGHDK and CDR2 SYGVNS. J is TRBJ1-3 and V is TRBV25-1; tentatively, D is TRBD1 (5 bases). This clonotype was sampled from a woman between 35 and 50 years old with acute COVID-19. The source material was PBMCs or T cells enriched from blood (not recorded which). CDR3 residues: CASSITGKGNTIYF. The DNA for the CDR3 is TGTGCCAGCAGCATCACAGGAAAGGGAAACACCATATATTTT.